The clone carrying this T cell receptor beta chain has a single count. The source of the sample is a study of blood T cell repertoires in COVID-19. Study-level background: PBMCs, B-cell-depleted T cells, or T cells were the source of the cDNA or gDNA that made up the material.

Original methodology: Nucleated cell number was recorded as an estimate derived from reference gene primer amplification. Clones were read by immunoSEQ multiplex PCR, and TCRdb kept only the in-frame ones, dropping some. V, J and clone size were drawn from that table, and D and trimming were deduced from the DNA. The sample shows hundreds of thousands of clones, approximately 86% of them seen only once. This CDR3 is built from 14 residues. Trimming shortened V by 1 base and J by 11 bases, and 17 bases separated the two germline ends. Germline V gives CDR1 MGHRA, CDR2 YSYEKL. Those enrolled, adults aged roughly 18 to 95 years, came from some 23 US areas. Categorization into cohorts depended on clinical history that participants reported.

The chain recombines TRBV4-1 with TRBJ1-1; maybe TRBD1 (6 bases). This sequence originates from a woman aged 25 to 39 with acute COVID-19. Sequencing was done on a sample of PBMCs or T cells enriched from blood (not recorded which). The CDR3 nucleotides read TGCGCCAGCAGCCAAGGCTCAGGGGTCCCGTGGGCTTTCTTT. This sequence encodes CASSQGSGVPWAFF.